This T cell receptor (beta chain) was profiled in a study of blood T cell repertoires in COVID-19. Study-wide background: PBMCs, B-cell-depleted T cells, or T cells were the source of the cDNA or gDNA that made up the material.

The CDR3 has 13 residues. Per germline, CDR1 SGHRS and CDR2 YFSETQ. V was cut by 1 base and J by 8 bases, with 12 bases left in between. This table comes from immunoSEQ multiplex PCR, and its TCRdb copy is limited to in-frame clones, with some not included. The sample has roughly 150,000 clones; about four fifths are singletons. The sequence was obtained from an elderly woman with acute or convalescent COVID-19. What was sequenced was peripheral blood. The chain employs TRBV5-1 and TRBJ1-2, with a weak D call TRBD1 (6 bases). CDR3 coding DNA: TGCGCCAGCAGCTTGTCAGGGGAGGGGGGCTACACCTTC. This encodes CASSLSGEGGYTF.